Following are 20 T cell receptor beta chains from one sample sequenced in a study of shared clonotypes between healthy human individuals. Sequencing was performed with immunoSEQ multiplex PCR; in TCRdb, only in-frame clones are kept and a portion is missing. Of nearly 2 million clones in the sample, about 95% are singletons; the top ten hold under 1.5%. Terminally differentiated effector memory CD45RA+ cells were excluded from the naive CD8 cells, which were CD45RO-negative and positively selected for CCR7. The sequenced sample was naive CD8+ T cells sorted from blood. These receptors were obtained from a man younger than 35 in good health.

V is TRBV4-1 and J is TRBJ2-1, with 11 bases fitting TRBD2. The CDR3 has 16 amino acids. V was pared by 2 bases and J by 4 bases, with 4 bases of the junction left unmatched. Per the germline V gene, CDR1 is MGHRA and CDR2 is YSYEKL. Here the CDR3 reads CASSQNRLAGYNEQFF. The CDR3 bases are TGCGCCAGCAGCCAAAATAGACTAGCGGGGTACAATGAGCAGTTCTTC.

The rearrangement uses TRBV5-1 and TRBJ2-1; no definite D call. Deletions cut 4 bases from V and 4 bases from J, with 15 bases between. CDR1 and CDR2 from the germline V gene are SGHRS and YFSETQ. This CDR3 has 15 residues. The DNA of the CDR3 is TGCGCCAGCAGCCCCAACTTGGACCAATACAATGAGCAGTTCTTC. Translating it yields CASSPNLDQYNEQFF.

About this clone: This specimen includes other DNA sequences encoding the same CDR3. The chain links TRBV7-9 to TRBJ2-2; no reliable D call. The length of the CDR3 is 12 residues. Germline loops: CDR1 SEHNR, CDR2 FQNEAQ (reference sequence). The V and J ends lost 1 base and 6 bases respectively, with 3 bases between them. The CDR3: CASSLGSGELFF. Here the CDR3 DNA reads TGTGCCAGCAGCTTAGGATCCGGGGAGCTGTTTTTT.

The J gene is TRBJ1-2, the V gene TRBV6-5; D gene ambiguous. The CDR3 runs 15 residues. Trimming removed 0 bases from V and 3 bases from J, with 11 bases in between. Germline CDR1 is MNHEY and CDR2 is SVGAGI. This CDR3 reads CASSYSSIPDYGYTF. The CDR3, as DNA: TGTGCCAGCAGTTACTCGTCGATCCCGGACTATGGCTACACCTTC.

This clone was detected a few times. CDR3: CASGNTEAFF. CDR3 bases: TGCGCCAGCGGCAACACTGAAGCTTTCTTT. The J gene is TRBJ1-1, the V gene TRBV4-1; no clear D. The V gene lost 8 bases and the J gene lost 2 bases, with 3 bases spanning the gap. Germline CDR1 is MGHRA and CDR2 is YSYEKL. The CDR3 is 10 amino acids.

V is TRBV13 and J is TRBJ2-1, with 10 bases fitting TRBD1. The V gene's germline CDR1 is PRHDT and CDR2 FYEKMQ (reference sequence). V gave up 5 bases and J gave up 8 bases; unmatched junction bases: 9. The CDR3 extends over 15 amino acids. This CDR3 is CASSPPGQGGDEQFF. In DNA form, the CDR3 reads TGTGCCAGCAGCCCCCCCGGACAGGGGGGAGATGAGCAGTTCTTC.

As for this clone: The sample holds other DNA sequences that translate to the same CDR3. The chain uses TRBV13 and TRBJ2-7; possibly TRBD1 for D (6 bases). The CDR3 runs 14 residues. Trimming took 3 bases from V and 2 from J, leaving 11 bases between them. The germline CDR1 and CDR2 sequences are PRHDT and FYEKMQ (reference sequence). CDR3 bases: TGTGCCAGCAGCTTGAGGGGGACGGCCTACGAGCAGTACTTC. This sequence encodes CASSLRGTAYEQYF.

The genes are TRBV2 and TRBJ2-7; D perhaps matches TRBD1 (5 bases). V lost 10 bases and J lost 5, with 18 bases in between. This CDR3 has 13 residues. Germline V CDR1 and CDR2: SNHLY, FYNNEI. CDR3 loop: CANSKGDHHEQYF. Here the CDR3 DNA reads TGTGCCAACTCGAAAGGGGATCACCACGAGCAGTACTTC.

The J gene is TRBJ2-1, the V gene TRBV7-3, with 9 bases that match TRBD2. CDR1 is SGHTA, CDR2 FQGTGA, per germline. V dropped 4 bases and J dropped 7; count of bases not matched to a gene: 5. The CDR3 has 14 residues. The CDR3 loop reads CASSSSGEGNEQFF. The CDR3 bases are TGTGCCAGCAGCTCTAGCGGGGAGGGGAATGAGCAGTTCTTC. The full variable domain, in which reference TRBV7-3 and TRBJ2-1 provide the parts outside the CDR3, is GAGVSQTPSNKVTEKGKYVELRCDPISGHTALYWYRQSLGQGPEFLIYFQGTGAADDSGLPNDRFFAVRPEGSVSTLKIQRTERGDSAVYLCASSSSGEGNEQFFGPGTRLTVL.

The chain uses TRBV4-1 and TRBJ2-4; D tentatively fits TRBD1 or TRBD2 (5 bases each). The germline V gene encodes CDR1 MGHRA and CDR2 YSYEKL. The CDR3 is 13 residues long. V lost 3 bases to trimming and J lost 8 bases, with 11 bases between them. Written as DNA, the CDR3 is TGCGCCAGCAGCCACGGGGACGGAGACATTCAGTACTTC. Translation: CASSHGDGDIQYF.

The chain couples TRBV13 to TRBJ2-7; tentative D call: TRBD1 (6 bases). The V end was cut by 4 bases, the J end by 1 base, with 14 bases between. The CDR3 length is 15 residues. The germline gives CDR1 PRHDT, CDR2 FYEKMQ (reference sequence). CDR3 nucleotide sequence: TGTGCCAGCAGCTCCGACAGGAAAACTTCCTACGAGCAGTACTTC. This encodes CASSSDRKTSYEQYF.

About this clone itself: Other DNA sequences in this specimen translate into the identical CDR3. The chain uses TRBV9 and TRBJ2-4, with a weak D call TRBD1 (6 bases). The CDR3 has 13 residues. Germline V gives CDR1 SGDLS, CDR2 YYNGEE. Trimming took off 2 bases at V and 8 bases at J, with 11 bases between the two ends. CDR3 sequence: CASSVGGQDIQYF. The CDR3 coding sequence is TGTGCCAGCAGCGTTGGGGGCCAGGACATTCAGTACTTC.

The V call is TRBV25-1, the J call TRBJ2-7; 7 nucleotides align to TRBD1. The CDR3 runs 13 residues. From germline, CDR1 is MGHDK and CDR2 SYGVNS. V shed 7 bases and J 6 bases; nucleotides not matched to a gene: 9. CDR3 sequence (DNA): TGTGCCAGCACGGGACAGCTCAGCGCCGAGCAGTACTTC. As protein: CASTGQLSAEQYF.

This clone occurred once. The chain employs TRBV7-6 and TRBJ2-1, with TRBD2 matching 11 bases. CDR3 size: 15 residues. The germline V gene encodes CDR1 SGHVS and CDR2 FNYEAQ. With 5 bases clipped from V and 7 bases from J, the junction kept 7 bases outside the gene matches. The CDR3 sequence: CASSIYSGGANEQFF. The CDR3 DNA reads TGTGCCAGCAGCATATATAGCGGGGGGGCGAATGAGCAGTTCTTC.

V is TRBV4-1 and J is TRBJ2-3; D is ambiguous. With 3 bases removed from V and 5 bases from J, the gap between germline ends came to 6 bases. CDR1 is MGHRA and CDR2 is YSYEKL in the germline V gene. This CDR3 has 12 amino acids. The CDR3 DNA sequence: TGCGCCAGCAGCCAGCCGGGAGATACGCAGTATTTT. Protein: CASSQPGDTQYF.

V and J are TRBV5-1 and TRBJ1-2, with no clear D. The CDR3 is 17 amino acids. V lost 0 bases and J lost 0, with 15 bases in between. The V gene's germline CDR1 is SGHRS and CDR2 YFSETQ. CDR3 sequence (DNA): TGCGCCAGCAGCTTGGCCGAGTCAGAACCAACTAACTATGGCTACACCTTC. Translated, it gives CASSLAESEPTNYGYTF. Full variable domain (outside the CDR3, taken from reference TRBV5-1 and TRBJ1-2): KAGVTQTPRYLIKTRGQQVTLSCSPISGHRSVSWYQQTPGQGLQFLFEYFSETQRNKGNFPGRFSGRQFSNSRSEMNVSTLELGDSALYLCASSLAESEPTNYGYTFGSGTRLTVV.

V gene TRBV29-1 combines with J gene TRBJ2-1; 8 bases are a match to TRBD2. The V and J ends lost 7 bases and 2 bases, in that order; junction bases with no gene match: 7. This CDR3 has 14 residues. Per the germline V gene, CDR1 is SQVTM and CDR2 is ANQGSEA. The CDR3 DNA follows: TGCAGCGGCGAGCGGGAGCGACCCTACAATGAGCAGTTCTTC. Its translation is CSGERERPYNEQFF.

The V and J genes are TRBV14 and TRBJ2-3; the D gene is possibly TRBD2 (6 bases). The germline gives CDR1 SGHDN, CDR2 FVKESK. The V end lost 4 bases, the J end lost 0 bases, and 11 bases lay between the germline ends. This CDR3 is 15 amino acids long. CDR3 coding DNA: TGTGCCAGCAGCCTTAGCGGAGTGAGCACAGATACGCAGTATTTT. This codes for CASSLSGVSTDTQYF.

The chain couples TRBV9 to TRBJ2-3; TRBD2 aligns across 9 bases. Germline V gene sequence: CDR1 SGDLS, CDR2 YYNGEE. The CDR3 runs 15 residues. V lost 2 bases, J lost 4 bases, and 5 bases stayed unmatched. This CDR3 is CASSVISGGADTQYF. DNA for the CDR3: TGTGCCAGCAGCGTTATTAGCGGGGGTGCAGATACGCAGTATTTT.

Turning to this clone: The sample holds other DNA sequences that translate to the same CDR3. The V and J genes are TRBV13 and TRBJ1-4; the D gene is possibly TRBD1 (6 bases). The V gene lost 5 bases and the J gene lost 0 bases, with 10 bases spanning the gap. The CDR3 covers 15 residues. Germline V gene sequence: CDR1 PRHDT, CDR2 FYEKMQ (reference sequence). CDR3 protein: CASSLRGATNEKLFF. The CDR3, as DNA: TGTGCCAGCAGCCTCAGGGGTGCAACTAATGAAAAACTGTTTTTT.